A selection of T cell receptor beta chains follows, all from one sample in a study of blood T cell repertoires in COVID-19. Method: immunoSEQ multiplex PCR; TCRdb's copy keeps in-frame clones and lacks some. Among about 400,000 clones listed, nearly 90% were seen once. The specimen sequenced was PBMCs or T cells enriched from blood (not recorded which). The receptor set was obtained from a woman under 40 who had recovered from COVID-19. CDR3s include the opening cysteine and the closing phenylalanine or tryptophan.

v_gene: TRBV19
CDR3aa: CASGTGSYEQYF

v_gene: TRBV18
CDR3aa: CASSPLDRGGNTIYF

v_gene: TRBV28
CDR3aa: CASSRGQGNTEAFF

v_gene: TRBV24-1
CDR3aa: CATSRDRGYGYTF

v_gene: TRBV18
CDR3aa: CASSNDRVGNTIYF

v_gene: TRBV14
CDR3aa: CASSQDAGGNTIYF

v_gene: TRBV28
CDR3aa: CASSGQSSYNEQFF

v_gene: TRBV6-5
CDR3aa: CASSPDRVWGYTF

v_gene: TRBV28
CDR3aa: CASRQKVWLADGNEQFF

v_gene: TRBV7-2
CDR3aa: CASSFEVLDINQPQHF

v_gene: TRBV7-8
CDR3aa: CASSSDRGPNEKLFF

v_gene: TRBV10-3
CDR3aa: CAISELDPYGYTF

v_gene: TRBV11-2
CDR3aa: CASSLVGDRVF

v_gene: TRBV9
CDR3aa: CASSVEAGGYGYTF

v_gene: TRBV6-5
CDR3aa: CASTPPGWEKLFF

v_gene: TRBV7-9
CDR3aa: CASSLVFKTQYF

v_gene: TRBV2
CDR3aa: CASRGFGQGPPYGYTF

v_gene: TRBV11-2
CDR3aa: CASSVYYEQYF

v_gene: TRBV7-9
CDR3aa: CASSYYGSNQPQHF

v_gene: TRBV19
CDR3aa: CASSIKLAALLSGANVLTF

v_gene: TRBV9
CDR3aa: CASSVAGQEYEQYF

v_gene: TRBV28
CDR3aa: CASSFRVSGFYGYTF

v_gene: TRBV2
CDR3aa: CASTKQGTDTQYF

v_gene: TRBV11-2
CDR3aa: CASSLGRTGVGYTF

v_gene: TRBV7-9
CDR3aa: CASSAGPGPNTGELFF

v_gene: TRBV18
CDR3aa: CASSLNSGTSGTLYNEQFF

v_gene: TRBV18
CDR3aa: CASSRLGRGYEQYF

v_gene: TRBV3-1/TRBV3-2
CDR3aa: CASTHRGAGNEKLFF

v_gene: TRBV27
CDR3aa: CASSFRGDNEKLFF

v_gene: TRBV6-6
CDR3aa: CASITAPREIEAFF

v_gene: TRBV12-3/TRBV12-4
CDR3aa: CASSFNLAHEQFF

v_gene: TRBV7-2
CDR3aa: CASSATSGSIKNEQYF

v_gene: TRBV28
CDR3aa: CASRHYQGAYGLEAFF